Listed below are T cell receptor beta chains from one sample, sequenced in a study of identifying expanded T cells in peripheral blood. Sequencing used immunoSEQ multiplex PCR; TCRdb keeps in-frame clones, though not all of them. The sample gives around 80,000 clones, approximately 87% of which show up once; around 3% is in the top ten. The sample was blood. The receptor source for this set is a person aged 18-70 years in good health. CDR3s include the opening cysteine and the closing phenylalanine or tryptophan. D genes are given only for firm matches. A row's size may be missing; if present it is once, few, many or a size class.

-	TRBJ2-7	TRBV19	-	TGTGCCAGTAGTACGACCCTCTCCTACGAGCAGTACTTC	CASSTTLSYEQYF
-	TRBJ2-5	TRBV7-7	-	TGTGCTAGCAGCCCTGGGACGGGAAACACCAAGACCCAGTACTTC	CASSPGTGNTKTQYF
-	TRBJ2-7	TRBV27	-	TGTGCCAGCAGTTTTTCCGGGAACTACGAGCAGTACTTC	CASSFSGNYEQYF
-	TRBJ1-1	TRBV5-1	-	TGCGCCAGCGGGGAGGGGGGCCTGAACACTGAAGCTTTCTTT	CASGEGGLNTEAFF
-	TRBJ2-7	TRBV9	-	TGTGCCAGCAGCCGGGAGCTATGGGGTGTCGAGCAGTACTTC	CASSRELWGVEQYF
-	TRBJ2-2	TRBV10-2	-	TGCGCCAGCACCCCCCTAGCGTCGGTCACCGGGGAGCTGTTTTTT	CASTPLASVTGELFF
-	TRBJ2-5	TRBV28	TRBD2	TGTGCCAGCATAGACCCAACGACTAGCGGCCAAGAGACCCAGTACTTC	CASIDPTTSGQETQYF
-	TRBJ2-3	TRBV4-2	-	TGTGCCAGCAGCCAAAACCAAGATACGCAGTATTTT	CASSQNQDTQYF
-	TRBJ1-5	TRBV7-8	TRBD1	TGTGCCAGCAGCCCGAGGGACAGACTTAATCAGCCCCAGCATTTT	CASSPRDRLNQPQHF
-	TRBJ2-7	TRBV2	-	TGTGCCAGCAGTGCTTGGGGGGGGACACGAGCCTACGAGCAGTACTTC	CASSAWGGTRAYEQYF
-	TRBJ2-1	TRBV5-4	TRBD2	TGTGCCAGCAGCGGTCTAGCGGGAGATCAGAATGAGCAGTTCTTC	CASSGLAGDQNEQFF
-	TRBJ1-1	TRBV7-9	-	TGTGCCAGCAGCTCCATTAAGGGGAGACCTGAAGCTTTCTTT	CASSSIKGRPEAFF
-	TRBJ2-2	TRBV29-1	TRBD1	TGCAGCGCAGGGACAGGGGGCACCGGGGAGCTGTTTTTT	CSAGTGGTGELFF
-	TRBJ2-7	TRBV28	-	TGTGCCAGCAGTGAGCTACAGGTTTGGAGCCACTACGAGCAGTACTTC	CASSELQVWSHYEQYF
-	TRBJ2-1	TRBV6-5	-	TGTGCCAGCATTTCCTTGGGAGGCTCCTACAATGAGCAGTTCTTC	CASISLGGSYNEQFF
once	TRBJ2-5	TRBV2	-	TGTGCCAGCAGTGGACAGAGAGTCCAAGAGACCCAGTACTTC	CASSGQRVQETQYF
-	TRBJ2-1	TRBV5-1	TRBD2	TGCGCCAGCAGCGTAGCGGGAGGGCCCTACAATGAGCAGTTCTTC	CASSVAGGPYNEQFF
-	TRBJ1-3	TRBV7-2	TRBD1	TGTGCCAGCAGCGAGACGGGACAGGGAAACACCATATATTTT	CASSETGQGNTIYF
once	TRBJ2-2	TRBV15	TRBD2	TGTGCCACCAGCAGAGAACCGCGACTAGCTGTTACCGGGGAGCTGTTTTTT	CATSREPRLAVTGELFF
-	TRBJ2-2	TRBV10-2	-	TGCGCCGGACGGACAGACACCGGGGAGCTGTTTTTT	CAGRTDTGELFF
-	TRBJ2-3	TRBV11-2	-	TGTGCCAGCAGCAGGTCTAGCGCCAACACAGATACGCAGTATTTT	CASSRSSANTDTQYF
-	TRBJ2-2	TRBV2	-	TGTGCCAGCAGTGACCCCATTTCAAACACCGGGGAGCTGTTTTTT	CASSDPISNTGELFF
-	TRBJ2-1	TRBV14	-	TGTGCCAGCAGCCAAGACGAACTAGCAAAGCAGTTCTTC	CASSQDELAKQFF
-	TRBJ1-2	TRBV4-3	TRBD1	TGCGCCAGCAGCCAAGAAGCCAGGGGGCAGGGCTACACCTTC	CASSQEARGQGYTF
-	TRBJ2-7	TRBV18	TRBD1	TGTGCCAGCTCAAATGTAGAGGGGGCCGACGAGCAGTACTTC	CASSNVEGADEQYF
-	TRBJ1-1	TRBV10-3	-	TGTGCCATCAGCCCGACGGCAGGGGCGACTGAAGCTTTCTTT	CAISPTAGATEAFF
-	TRBJ2-7	TRBV2	TRBD1	TGTGCCAGCAGTGACCCGGGACAGCTTAACCTCGGCTCCTACGAGCAGTACTTC	CASSDPGQLNLGSYEQYF
-	TRBJ2-5	TRBV5-5	-	TGTGCCAGCACCCTGAGGGGGGCCCAAGAGACCCAGTACTTC	CASTLRGAQETQYF
once	TRBJ2-5	TRBV7-2	-	TGTGCCAGCAGCTGGGACCTGGGACAAGAGACCCAGTACTTC	CASSWDLGQETQYF
few	TRBJ1-2	TRBV9	TRBD1	TGTGCCAGCAGCGCCTCCGGGACAGGGGGCCCCTATGGCTACACCTTC	CASSASGTGGPYGYTF
-	TRBJ2-3	TRBV7-3	TRBD1	TGTGCCAGCAGCTTGACAGGGACCCGCACAGATACGCAGTATTTT	CASSLTGTRTDTQYF
-	TRBJ2-7	TRBV6-6	-	TGTGCCAGCAGTTCCTTCTATGACACTTACTCCTACGAGCAGTACTTC	CASSSFYDTYSYEQYF
-	TRBJ2-5	TRBV7-2	-	TGTGCCAGCAGCTTAGTACAAGAGACCCAGTACTTC	CASSLVQETQYF
-	TRBJ1-2	TRBV5-8	TRBD1	TGTGCCAGCAGCTCCAACAGGGGAGTGGACTATGGCTACACCTTC	CASSSNRGVDYGYTF
-	TRBJ2-3	TRBV5-1	TRBD1	TGCGCCAGCAGCTTGGCAGGACAGGGCGGCACAGATACGCAGTATTTT	CASSLAGQGGTDTQYF
-	TRBJ1-1	TRBV7-2	-	TGTGCCAGCAGCTTAGAGATCCCCCCCGAAGCTTTCTTT	CASSLEIPPEAFF
-	TRBJ2-2	TRBV5-1	TRBD2	TGCGCCAGCAGCACGGGACTAGCGGGAGGGCCTAGGACCGGGGAGCTGTTTTTT	CASSTGLAGGPRTGELFF
-	TRBJ1-5	TRBV18	TRBD1	TGTGCCAGCTCACCCTCCAGGGGGGTCGACGGCAATCAGCCCCAGCATTTT	CASSPSRGVDGNQPQHF
-	TRBJ2-2	TRBV27	-	TGTGCCAGCAGTCTAAACCCCAGCCCGAGGACCGGGGAGCTGTTTTTT	CASSLNPSPRTGELFF
-	TRBJ2-1	TRBV10-1	-	TGCGCCAGCAGTGAGTCGTTACCCGATGAGCAGTTCTTC	CASSESLPDEQFF
-	TRBJ1-2	TRBV25-1	-	TGTGCCAGCAGTGACCCCAGGGGCCCCAGCGTCTATGGCTACACCTTC	CASSDPRGPSVYGYTF
-	TRBJ1-5	TRBV9	-	TGTGCCAGCAGCGTAGGTCCAGGGACTCAGCCCCAGCATTTT	CASSVGPGTQPQHF
-	TRBJ2-5	TRBV2	TRBD2	TGTGCCAGCAGGGACAATAGCGGGGGGGGATATCAAGAGACCCAGTACTTC	CASRDNSGGGYQETQYF
-	TRBJ2-1	TRBV5-1	-	TGCGCCAGCAGGGCCGAGCGGGCAGACAGTGAGCAGTTCTTC	CASRAERADSEQFF
few	TRBJ2-5	TRBV25-1	-	TGTGCCAGCAGTGATCGGACACTCCAAGAGACCCAGTACTTC	CASSDRTLQETQYF
-	TRBJ2-3	TRBV4-3	-	TGCGCCAGCAGCCAAGATCTTCTGGTCAGGACTAGCACAGATACGCAGTATTTT	CASSQDLLVRTSTDTQYF
few	TRBJ2-1	TRBV6-6	-	TGTGCCAGCAGTTACTCGAGACAGAACAATGAGCAGTTCTTC	CASSYSRQNNEQFF